The 9 T cell receptor beta chains given below trace back to one sample, sequenced in a study of Ad26.COV2.S vaccination and SARS-CoV-2 variants. Treatment in this sample: approximately 18 received Ad26.COV2.S at low or high dose, single or two shots; several received placebo; per-sample allocation not given. On day 63 after the first injection, vaccine and placebo recipients gave samples. Method: immunoSEQ multiplex PCR; TCRdb's copy keeps in-frame clones and lacks some. The sample has around 240,000 clones; 88% are singletons. The material was peripheral blood, obtained in a trial of Ad26.COV2.S vaccine versus placebo. Receptors were obtained from a person between 18 and 65 years old who received the Ad26.COV2.S COVID-19 vaccine or a placebo.

The rearrangement links TRBV5-6 to TRBJ1-2, with unresolved D. Germline CDR1 is SGHDT and CDR2 is YYEEEE. V was clipped by 0 bases and J by 7 bases, with 10 bases between them. This CDR3 contains 13 residues. The CDR3 here is CASSLAGEGGYTF. The CDR3, as DNA: TGTGCCAGCAGCTTGGCCGGGGAAGGTGGCTACACCTTC.

The chain combines TRBV19 with TRBJ2-1; 10 bases map to TRBD1. Germline CDR1 reads LNHDA; CDR2 reads SQIVND (reference sequence). V dropped 3 bases and J dropped 4; count of bases not matched to a gene: 6. This CDR3 spans 16 amino acids. The CDR3 sequence: CASSIVQGQGYNEQFF. The CDR3 coding sequence is TGTGCCAGTAGTATCGTACAGGGACAGGGGTACAATGAGCAGTTCTTC.

V is TRBV5-1 and J is TRBJ2-7; a weak D match, TRBD1 (6 bases). CDR3 size: 16 residues. Trimming stripped 1 base from V and 1 base from J, with 15 bases between. Germline assignment: CDR1 SGHRS and CDR2 YFSETQ. CDR3 coding DNA: TGCGCCAGCAGCTTGACAGGGACCTCGGCATCCTACGAGCAGTACTTC. Translated, it gives CASSLTGTSASYEQYF. The entire variable domain, with the rest obtained from reference TRBV5-1 and TRBJ2-7, is as follows: KAGVTQTPRYLIKTRGQQVTLSCSPISGHRSVSWYQQTPGQGLQFLFEYFSETQRNKGNFPGRFSGRQFSNSRSEMNVSTLELGDSALYLCASSLTGTSASYEQYFGPGTRLTVT.

The J gene is TRBJ2-3, the V gene TRBV24-1; 8 bases agree with TRBD2. This CDR3 contains 16 residues. With 2 bases clipped from V and 2 bases from J, the junction kept 5 bases outside the gene matches. Germline lookup yields CDR1 KGHDR and CDR2 SFDVKD. As DNA, the CDR3 is TGTGCCACCAGTGATTCCGAGCGGGAGTCCACAGATACGCAGTATTTT. Protein sequence: CATSDSERESTDTQYF.

The rearrangement links TRBV3-1 (or the pseudogene TRBV3-2) to TRBJ1-3; D gene ambiguous. V lost 0 bases to trimming and J lost 2 bases, with 5 bases between them. The germline gives CDR1 LGHDT, CDR2 YNNKEL (reference sequence). This CDR3 has 14 amino acids. In nucleotides, the CDR3 is TGTGCCAGCAGCCAAGACCCTGCTGGAAACACCATATATTTT. Encoded protein: CASSQDPAGNTIYF.

A remark on this clone: Other DNA sequences in the sample encode the same CDR3. V gene TRBV7-2 combines with J gene TRBJ2-5, with unresolved D. Trimming removed 2 bases from V and 3 bases from J, with 1 base in between. The germline V gene has CDR1 SGHTA and CDR2 FQGNSA. CDR3 length: 11 residues. CDR3 bases: TGTGCCAGCAGCTTAAAAGAGACCCAGTACTTC. Protein: CASSLKETQYF.

The chain is built from TRBV4-3 and TRBJ2-7, with 12 bases that match TRBD2. The CDR3 loop spans 15 amino acids. With V trimmed by 1 base and J by 7 bases, 5 bases remained unmatched. Germline V gene lookup returns CDR1 LGHNA and CDR2 YSLEER. Here the CDR3 reads CASSQGLAGVREQYF. In nucleotides, the CDR3 is TGCGCCAGCAGCCAAGGACTAGCGGGAGTCAGAGAGCAGTACTTC.

The J gene is TRBJ1-6, the V gene TRBV21-1; TRBD1, as called in the table, went unchecked against the DNA. TRBV21-1 is a recognized pseudogene. CDR3 size: 14 residues. CDR3 sequence: CASSKRTGRSPLHF. CDR3 in DNA: TGTGCCAGCAGCAAACGGACAGGGAGATCACCCCTCCACTTT.

J is TRBJ1-4 and V is TRBV13; no clear D gene. Trimming stripped 2 bases from V and 3 bases from J, with 4 bases between. The CDR3 is made up of 13 amino acids. CDR1 is PRHDT, CDR2 FYEKMQ, per germline (reference sequence). CDR3 nucleotides: TGTGCCAGCAGCTTAAGGTCTAATGAAAAACTGTTTTTT. Its translation is CASSLRSNEKLFF.